Shown below are 6 T cell receptor beta chains from a single sample sequenced in a study of shared clonotypes between healthy human individuals. Profiled with immunoSEQ multiplex PCR; TCRdb holds only in-frame clones, not every one. The sample has approximately 530,000 clones, 96% seen once. Sequencing was carried out using naive CD4+ T cells sorted from blood. Regarding subset: CD45RA+ positively selected. The receptors here all came from a woman aged 25-40 years in good health.

In its sample, this clone was seen once. The chain recombines TRBV5-8 with TRBJ1-1; no clear D gene. The CDR3 runs 10 residues. From germline, CDR1 is SGHTS and CDR2 YDEGEE. The ends were cut back, 2 bases at V and 5 bases at J, with 1 base in the middle. DNA for the CDR3: TGTGCCAGCAGCTTAACTGAAGCTTTCTTT. It codes for CASSLTEAFF.

The chain combines TRBV6-5 with TRBJ1-1; D is undetermined. Germline assignment: CDR1 MNHEY and CDR2 SVGAGI. Trimming took off 5 bases at V and 1 base at J, with 8 bases between the two ends. This CDR3 comprises 13 residues. For the CDR3, the DNA is TGTGCCAGCAGTCGCCGACGGAACACTGAAGCTTTCTTT. Translation: CASSRRRNTEAFF.

In its sample, this clone was seen once. The chain couples TRBV27 to TRBJ1-5; unclear D gene. Germline CDR1 MNHEY, CDR2 SMNVEV (reference sequence). V lost 0 bases and J 5 bases, leaving 11 bases between the germline ends. This CDR3 has 15 amino acids. The CDR3 protein is CASSLSLQLYQPQHF. CDR3 in DNA: TGTGCCAGCAGTTTATCTTTGCAGCTTTATCAGCCCCAGCATTTT.

The chain carries TRBV2 and TRBJ2-5, with D possibly matching TRBD1 (6 bases). Gene TRBJ2-7 matches the end of the DNA better, so the J call may be wrong. This CDR3 is 18 amino acids long. The germline V gene has CDR1 SNHLY and CDR2 FYNNEI. The CDR3 here is CASSEDGRGSYRTYEQYF. CDR3 nucleotides: TGTGCCAGCAGTGAAGATGGCAGGGGTTCCTACCGAACGTACGAGCAGTACTTC.

This clone has a single count. V gene TRBV5-1 combines with J gene TRBJ1-4; D is perhaps TRBD1 (5 bases). The CDR3 sequence is 17 residues long. Looked up from germline, CDR1 is SGHRS and CDR2 is YFSETQ. V was clipped by 0 bases and J by 1 base, with 13 bases between them. CDR3 amino acids: CASSLERRRGTNEKLFF. The CDR3 nucleotides read TGCGCCAGCAGCTTGGAGCGCAGGAGGGGAACTAATGAAAAACTGTTTTTT.

The rearrangement links TRBV30 to TRBJ1-1, with D hard to call. Trimming left V 4 bases short and J 1 base short, with 22 bases between. The CDR3 spans 17 residues. Germline loops: CDR1 GTSNPN, CDR2 SVGIG (reference sequence). The CDR3 nucleotides are TGTGCCTGGACCGCGGGAGGGTTAGGCTACTCGAACACTGAAGCTTTCTTT. Its translation is CAWTAGGLGYSNTEAFF.